The sequence of this T cell receptor (beta chain) was determined in a study of blood T cell repertoires in COVID-19 (dated by TCRdb to 2020 to 2022). Turning to the overall study: Samples from collaborators originated in the United States, Italy and Spain and spanned both the acute and convalescent phases of COVID-19. Where available, HLA class I and class II types were obtained from metadata supplied by the sample provider rather than from assay-based typing. The dataset comprised deeply sampled blood TCRbeta repertoires from subjects exposed to, actively infected with, or recovered from COVID-19. A de-identified subject ID, COVID-19 status, age in years and sex were almost always included in the sample metadata. The prospective study material was composed of cDNA or gDNA derived from T cells, B-cell-depleted T cells, or PBMCs. The repertoires were made available in a free public database intended to serve as a resource for research on the immune response to SARS-CoV-2. Samples came from the ongoing ImmuneRACE study (first 160 participants) plus 1,254 subjects from 6 global collaborators. The investigation overall reported the following: Clinical and demographic metadata were provided uncurated, with the amount varying by source and participant.

The germline V gene (reference sequence) yields LNHNV for CDR1 and YYDKDF for CDR2. V has 0 bases trimmed and J has 4 bases trimmed; junction bases matching no gene number 4. Reading from cysteine to phenylalanine, the CDR3 counts 16 amino acids. Only the CDR3 DNA stays, 48 bases, in frame from base 1. Collaborating institutions collected whole blood in K2EDTA tubes following their own protocols. Collaborator samples were shipped for TCRbeta analysis as frozen whole blood, isolated PBMCs, or DNA extracted from either sample type. The immunoSEQ Assay, a bias-controlled multiplex PCR, was used to amplify TCRbeta CDR3 regions from genomic DNA. As for the original processing: The number of nucleated cells in each sample was estimated from the amplification of reference gene primers within the assay. Sequence reads were collapsed and filtered to measure the absolute abundance of every unique TCRbeta CDR3 rearrangement. For each sample, productive Simpson clonality was calculated as the square root of Simpson's diversity index across productive rearrangements. In its TCRdb copy, this immuneACCESS table keeps in-frame sequences only and misses some clones. Where compared with another copy, unresolved V genes explain less than half of these, and the others have no known cause. The DNA was the basis for D and trimming; V, J and clone size are from that table. This sample gives roughly 70,000 clones in total; less than 75% of them show up just once. Approximately 20% of the sample is taken by the ten largest.

About this clone itself: Its antigen is not yet known. No clone much larger than this one lies a single base away; base qualities are absent.

The clonotype originates from a man in his fifties or sixties with acute or convalescent COVID-19. The source material was peripheral blood. The receptor chain draws on TRBV15 and TRBJ2-7; 12 nucleotides in the junction match TRBD2. The bases are TGTGCCACCAGCAGAGATCTACTAGCGGGAGGATACGAGCAGTACTTC. Translated, this gives CATSRDLLAGGYEQYF.